A selection of T cell receptor beta chains follows, all from one sample in a study of PD-1 blockade in classical Hodgkin lymphoma. Generated by immunoSEQ multiplex PCR, the TCRdb table keeps only in-frame clones and is missing some. The profile shows about 89,000 clones, just over 90% of them singletons. The sequenced sample was peripheral blood mononuclear cells (PBMCs), obtained before the fourth cycle of nivolumab. These TCRs come from a human donor with classical Hodgkin lymphoma. The CDR3 runs from the conserved cysteine through the conserved F or W. Each record gives: V gene, clone size, D gene, J gene, CDR3 DNA, CDR3 protein. A D gene is named only where the DNA matches it firmly. Clone size is given for some rows only: seen once, a few or many times, or a class if the clone is expanded.

TRBV5-1	-	-	TRBJ1-1	TGCGCCAGCAGCTTGGATCTCGGTGGCACGAACACTGAAGCTTTCTTT	CASSLDLGGTNTEAFF
TRBV10-3	-	TRBD1	TRBJ2-5	TGTGCCATCAGCCCGGGACAGGGGGAAGAGACCCAGTACTTC	CAISPGQGEETQYF
TRBV10-3	-	-	TRBJ2-5	TGTGCCATCAGTGTCTCGGGGGCAGGGTTGGCCCAAGAGACCCAGTACTTC	CAISVSGAGLAQETQYF
TRBV4-1	-	-	TRBJ1-5	TGCGCCAGCAGCCAAGAAAGAGGGCAGCCCCAGCATTTT	CASSQERGQPQHF
TRBV7-9	-	-	TRBJ1-1	TGTGCCAGCGGTGTAAACACTGAAGCTTTCTTT	CASGVNTEAFF
TRBV15	-	-	TRBJ2-7	TGTGCCACCAGCATGAAAGGGGCGCTTGAGCAGTACTTC	CATSMKGALEQYF
TRBV19	-	TRBD1	TRBJ1-5	TGTGCCAGTAGGGAGTGGGGGACAGCCCCTCAGCCCCAGCATTTT	CASREWGTAPQPQHF
TRBV28	-	-	TRBJ2-6	TGTGCCAGCAGTTTAGTGGGTTCGGGGGCCAACGTCCTGACTTTC	CASSLVGSGANVLTF
TRBV6-5	-	-	TRBJ1-4	TGTGCCAGCAGTTACTCCAGGGTCAACGAAAAACTGTTTTTT	CASSYSRVNEKLFF
TRBV18	-	TRBD1	TRBJ2-3	TGTGCCAGCTCGGGACAGGGTTCCACAGATACGCAGTATTTT	CASSGQGSTDTQYF
TRBV28	-	TRBD1	TRBJ1-1	TGTGCCACCCGGGACAGGGGTGATCAGAACACTGAAGCTTTCTTT	CATRDRGDQNTEAFF
TRBV5-1	-	-	TRBJ1-1	TGCGCCAGCAGCTTGGCGAGGGGAAAGAACACTGAAGCTTTCTTT	CASSLARGKNTEAFF
TRBV27	-	-	TRBJ2-7	TGTGCCAGCAGGGACACGGACTTATTCTACGAGCAGTACTTC	CASRDTDLFYEQYF
TRBV27	once	TRBD1	TRBJ1-1	TGTGCCAGCAGTTGCTTGGCAGGGGGCGCGAACACTGAAGCTTTCTTT	CASSCLAGGANTEAFF
TRBV28	-	TRBD2	TRBJ2-1	TGTGCCAGCAGCGAGCGGGGGCGTGACAATGAGCAGTTCTTC	CASSERGRDNEQFF
TRBV6-1	-	-	TRBJ1-1	TGTGCCAGCAGTGGCGTCAGAAACACTGAAGCTTTCTTT	CASSGVRNTEAFF
TRBV10-3	-	-	TRBJ2-5	TGTGCCATCAGTGAGTCTGGGAGCGAGGGGACCCAGTACTTC	CAISESGSEGTQYF
TRBV4-3	-	-	TRBJ1-4	TGCGCCAGCAGCCAAGATAGGGGGGGGAGGTATGAAAAACTGTTTTTT	CASSQDRGGRYEKLFF
TRBV28	-	TRBD2	TRBJ2-3	TGTGCCAGCAGTTTATTGACTAGCGGGGGGCTAACTAGCACAGATACGCAGTATTTT	CASSLLTSGGLTSTDTQYF
TRBV7-9	-	TRBD2	TRBJ2-1	TGTGCCAGCAGCCGGCTAGCGGATTCCTACAATGAGCAGTTCTTC	CASSRLADSYNEQFF
TRBV4-3	-	-	TRBJ1-6	TGCGCCAGCAGCCAAGATCCCAGGGAGAATTCACCCCTCCACTTT	CASSQDPRENSPLHF
TRBV15	-	TRBD1	TRBJ1-4	TGTGCCACCAGCAAAAAGAGACAGGGTAATTCCGAAAAACTGTTTTTT	CATSKKRQGNSEKLFF
TRBV18	-	TRBD2	TRBJ2-5	TGTGCCAGCTCACCCGTGCAGCGGGGGATGGGGGAGACCCAGTACTTC	CASSPVQRGMGETQYF
TRBV2	-	-	TRBJ2-5	TGTGCCAGCAGTGAAGGCTTCTCGGCTAACCACCAAGAGACCCAGTACTTC	CASSEGFSANHQETQYF
TRBV29-1	-	-	TRBJ2-1	TGCAGCGTTGAAGAAAGAGCAGAGCAGTTCTTC	CSVEERAEQFF
TRBV29-1	-	-	TRBJ2-5	TGCAGCGTTGTATGGACAGAAGAGACCCAGTACTTC	CSVVWTEETQYF
TRBV21-1	-	-	TRBJ2-7	TGTGCCAGAACCGGGACAGGGGCCCTACGGGAGCAGTACTTC	CARTGTGALREQYF
TRBV5-1	-	-	TRBJ1-2	TGCGCCAGCAGGATGGGACAAACTAACTATGGCTACACCTTC	CASRMGQTNYGYTF
TRBV6-6	-	TRBD2	TRBJ2-3	TGTGCCAGGTCGCGGGGGGGCACAGATACGCAGTATTTT	CARSRGGTDTQYF
TRBV10-3	-	TRBD2	TRBJ2-7	TGTGCCATCAGTGAGGGAATAGCGGGGGGGTACGAGCAGTACTTC	CAISEGIAGGYEQYF
TRBV7-9	-	-	TRBJ2-3	TGTGCCAGCAGCGAGAGAGGGGGGCAGGCAGATACGCAGTATTTT	CASSERGGQADTQYF
TRBV27	-	-	TRBJ1-4	TGTGCCAGCAGTTTATCGCGGGGGGCTACTAATGAAAAACTGTTTTTT	CASSLSRGATNEKLFF
TRBV4-1	-	-	TRBJ2-3	TGCGCCAGCAGCCAAGTTCCCCCCCTCACAGATACGCAGTATTTT	CASSQVPPLTDTQYF
TRBV25-1	-	TRBD1	TRBJ2-3	TGTGCCAGCAGTGTACAGGGACAGGGGCCAGATACGCAGTATTTT	CASSVQGQGPDTQYF
TRBV2	-	TRBD1	TRBJ2-1	TGTGCCAGCAGTAGACAGGGTTGGGACAATGAGCAGTTCTTC	CASSRQGWDNEQFF
TRBV7-9	-	TRBD2	TRBJ2-5	TGTGCCAGCAGCTTCCCTAGCGGGGGAGTCCAAGAGACCCAGTACTTC	CASSFPSGGVQETQYF
TRBV2	-	-	TRBJ1-1	TGTGCCAGCAGTGAGCCGGGGAACACTGAAGCTTTCTTT	CASSEPGNTEAFF
TRBV18	once	TRBD1	TRBJ1-3	TGTGCCAGCTCACCCTCAGGGACAGGACAAAACACCATATATTTT	CASSPSGTGQNTIYF
TRBV10-3	-	TRBD1	TRBJ1-4	TGTGCCATCAGTGAGTCGGGACAGAGTGAAAAACTGTTTTTT	CAISESGQSEKLFF
TRBV6-6	-	TRBD1	TRBJ1-3	TGTGCCAGCAGTCTTTGGACAGGGGCTGGAAACACCATATATTTT	CASSLWTGAGNTIYF
TRBV29-1	-	TRBD1	TRBJ2-5	TGCAGCGTTGTCGGGACAGCTAGGGAGACCCAGTACTTC	CSVVGTARETQYF
TRBV28	-	-	TRBJ2-7	TGTGCCAGCAGTTACGGGACGGCCGATCCCTACGAGCAGTACTTC	CASSYGTADPYEQYF
TRBV21-1	-	-	TRBJ2-7	TGTGCCAGCAGCAATAACAGAAAATACGAGCAGTACTTC	CASSNNRKYEQYF
TRBV28	-	-	TRBJ2-7	TGTGCCAGCAGTGTGACAGGATCCTACGAGCAGTACTTC	CASSVTGSYEQYF
TRBV11-3	once	-	TRBJ2-1	TGTGCCAGCAGCTTAGATTTCGGTGGGGCCAATGAGCAGTTCTTC	CASSLDFGGANEQFF
TRBV7-9	-	TRBD1	TRBJ1-1	TGTGCCGGTACAAGGGGGCAAGACACTGAAGCTTTCTTT	CAGTRGQDTEAFF
TRBV15	-	-	TRBJ1-1	TGTGCCACCAGCAGACAGGGCGGAACTGAAGCTTTCTTT	CATSRQGGTEAFF
TRBV5-1	once	-	TRBJ2-7	TGCGCCAGCAGCTTGTCCTGGGGAGTTCCCCCCATTTACGAGCAGTACTTC	CASSLSWGVPPIYEQYF
TRBV28	-	-	TRBJ1-1	TGTGCCAGCAGTTTGTCCGACAGGCTGAACACTGAAGCTTTCTTT	CASSLSDRLNTEAFF
TRBV28	-	-	TRBJ2-3	TGTGCCAGCAGTCCCGCCCGAGGTGGGACAGATACGCAGTATTTT	CASSPARGGTDTQYF
TRBV6-8	-	-	TRBJ2-1	TGTGCCAGCAGTTTTAGTTACAATGAGCAGTTCTTC	CASSFSYNEQFF
TRBV18	-	-	TRBJ2-5	TGTGCCAGCTCCCTGCTGCGGTACCAAGAGACCCAGTACTTC	CASSLLRYQETQYF
TRBV4-3	-	TRBD1	TRBJ1-1	TGCGCCAGCAGCCACCACAGGGGTGACACTGAAGCTTTCTTT	CASSHHRGDTEAFF
TRBV20-1	-	-	TRBJ2-5	TGCAGTGATGCGGGGTCAGAGACCCAGTACTTC	CSDAGSETQYF
TRBV13	-	-	TRBJ2-4	TGTGCCAGCAGCTTGCCCGAAAACATTCAGTACTTC	CASSLPENIQYF